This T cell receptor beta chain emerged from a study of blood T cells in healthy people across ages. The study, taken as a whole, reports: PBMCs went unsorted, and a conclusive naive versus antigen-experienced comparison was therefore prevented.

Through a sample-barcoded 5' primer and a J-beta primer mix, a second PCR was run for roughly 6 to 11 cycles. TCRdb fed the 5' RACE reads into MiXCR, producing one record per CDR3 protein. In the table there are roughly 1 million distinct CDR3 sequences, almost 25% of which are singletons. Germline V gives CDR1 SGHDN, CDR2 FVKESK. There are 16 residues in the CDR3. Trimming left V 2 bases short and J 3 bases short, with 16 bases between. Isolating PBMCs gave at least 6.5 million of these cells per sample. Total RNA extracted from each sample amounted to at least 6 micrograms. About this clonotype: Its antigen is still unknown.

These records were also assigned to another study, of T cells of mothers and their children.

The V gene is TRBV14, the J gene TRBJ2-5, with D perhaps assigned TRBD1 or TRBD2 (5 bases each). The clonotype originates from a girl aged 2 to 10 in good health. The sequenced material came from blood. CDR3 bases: TGTGCCAGCAGCCAACGGAGGACATCGACGGAAGAGACCCAGTACTTC. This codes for CASSQRRTSTEETQYF.